A selection of T cell receptor beta chains follows, all from one sample in a study of T cells in Graves' hyperthyroidism and ophthalmopathy. TCRdb called the multiplex PCR reads again in MiXCR, with one record for every CDR3 protein. Here the sample spans 280,000 or so distinct CDR3 sequences, under 30% being singletons. The source material was blood. Receptor source: a man aged 35 to 55 with Graves' hyperthyroidism that later progressed to Graves' ophthalmopathy. CDR3s include the opening cysteine and the closing phenylalanine or tryptophan. D genes are given only for firm matches. Clone size is not always given. Where it is, it says once, few, many or a class for expanded clones.

d_gene,v_gene,abundance,j_gene,CDR3aa,CDR3nt
TRBD1,TRBV6-1,many,TRBJ2-2,CASSPRDRVGGELFF,TGTGCCAGCAGTCCCCGGGACAGGGTTGGCGGGGAGCTGTTTTTT
TRBD1,TRBV5-1,-,TRBJ1-3,CASSLGGGAGNTIYF,TGCGCCAGCAGCTTGGGAGGGGGCGCAGGAAACACCATATATTTT
-,TRBV12-3/TRBV12-4,many,TRBJ2-2,CASSLPGTKHTGKLFF,TGTGCCAGCAGTTTACCCGGGACAAAACACACCGGGAAGCTGTTTTTT
-,TRBV12-3/TRBV12-4,many,TRBJ1-3,CASSQDLGNTIYF,TGTGCCAGCAGTCAAGACCTCGGAAACACCATATATTTT
TRBD1,TRBV6-2/TRBV6-3,-,TRBJ1-3,CAVQGADRNTIYF,TGTGCCGTCCAGGGGGCGGATCGGAACACCATATATTTT
-,TRBV19,many,TRBJ2-5,CASSIGRVEQETQYF,TGTGCCAGTAGTATAGGTCGGGTGGAACAAGAGACCCAGTACTTC
TRBD2,TRBV20-1,many,TRBJ2-4,CSPGTSVRIQYF,TGCAGTCCCGGGACTAGCGTGCGCATTCAGTACTTC
-,TRBV29-1,many,TRBJ1-2,CSVEDRDRSTSYGYTF,TGCAGCGTTGAAGATCGTGACAGGTCCACATCCTATGGCTACACCTTC
TRBD1,TRBV9,-,TRBJ1-1,CASNSQGGEAFF,TGTGCCAGCAACTCACAGGGGGGTGAAGCTTTCTTT
TRBD1,TRBV28,medium-sized,TRBJ1-5,CASIMTGRINQPQHF,TGTGCCAGCATTATGACAGGGAGGATCAATCAGCCCCAGCATTTT
TRBD1,TRBV11-2,many,TRBJ1-2,CASSPGQGGGYDGYTF,TGTGCCAGCAGCCCTGGACAGGGGGGGGGGTATGATGGCTACACCTTC
-,TRBV11-2,few,TRBJ1-1,CASSFRGGLTEAFF,TGTGCCAGCAGCTTCCGGGGAGGGCTCACTGAAGCTTTCTTT
TRBD2,TRBV6-1,-,TRBJ2-5,CASRPGGKETQYF,TGTGCCAGCAGGCCGGGGGGGAAAGAGACCCAGTACTTC
-,TRBV20-1,-,TRBJ2-2,CSASEVLTGELFF,TGCAGTGCTAGTGAGGTTCTCACCGGGGAGCTGTTTTTT
TRBD1,TRBV6-1,many,TRBJ1-5,CASSVRQGWSNQPQHF,TGTGCCAGCAGTGTACGACAGGGATGGAGCAATCAGCCCCAGCATTTT
-,TRBV5-5,few,TRBJ2-2,CASSLGLAFAGELFF,TGTGCCAGCAGCTTAGGGCTAGCGTTCGCCGGGGAGCTGTTTTTT
TRBD2,TRBV12-3/TRBV12-4,many,TRBJ2-7,CASKMGTSGTYEQYF,TGTGCCAGCAAGATGGGGACTAGCGGGACCTACGAGCAGTACTTC
-,TRBV30,many,TRBJ2-7,CAWSLGVVIYEQYF,TGTGCCTGGAGTCTGGGGGTGGTGATCTACGAGCAGTACTTC
-,TRBV10-3,many,TRBJ2-7,CAISGGDSYEQYF,TGTGCCATCAGTGGGGGGGACTCCTACGAGCAGTACTTC
TRBD2,TRBV2,many,TRBJ2-7,CASMASGSPVEQYF,TGTGCCAGCATGGCTAGCGGGAGTCCGGTCGAGCAGTACTTC
-,TRBV7-2,many,TRBJ2-7,CASSLARTDDEQYF,TGTGCCAGCAGCTTAGCACGGACAGACGACGAGCAGTACTTC
-,TRBV30,many,TRBJ2-7,CAWSKQGISYEQYF,TGTGCCTGGAGTAAGCAGGGCATTTCCTACGAGCAGTACTTC
-,TRBV30,many,TRBJ1-1,CAWSVFAEAFF,TGTGCCTGGAGCGTTTTCGCTGAAGCTTTCTTT
-,TRBV6-2/TRBV6-3,few,TRBJ1-1,CASSSGPHPEAFF,TGTGCCAGCAGTTCCGGACCTCACCCTGAAGCTTTCTTT
-,TRBV6-5,-,TRBJ2-5,CASSYGVAIETQYF,TGTGCCAGCAGTTACGGGGTAGCGATAGAGACCCAGTACTTC
-,TRBV6-1,few,TRBJ2-2,CASGSGELFF,TGTGCCAGCGGCTCCGGGGAGCTGTTTTTT
-,TRBV6-1,-,TRBJ2-7,CASRFSVFYEQYF,TGTGCCAGCAGATTTTCGGTCTTCTACGAGCAGTACTTC
-,TRBV6-2/TRBV6-3,-,TRBJ2-4,CASSYSTQNIQYF,TGTGCCAGCAGTTACTCTACCCAAAACATTCAGTACTTC
-,TRBV28,-,TRBJ1-1,CASSLTSYTEAFF,TGTGCCAGCAGCCTGACCTCCTACACTGAAGCTTTCTTT
-,TRBV19,-,TRBJ2-7,CATARSGDYEQYF,TGTGCCACTGCAAGATCAGGGGACTACGAGCAGTACTTC
TRBD2,TRBV4-3,once,TRBJ2-2,CASSWASGGNTGELFF,TGCGCCAGCAGCTGGGCTAGCGGGGGTAACACCGGGGAGCTGTTTTTT
-,TRBV6-2/TRBV6-3,few,TRBJ2-7,CASSEVGFDEQYF,TGTGCCAGCAGCGAAGTTGGGTTCGACGAGCAGTACTTC
-,TRBV6-1,many,TRBJ2-2,CASSAERTGELFF,TGTGCCAGCAGTGCCGAGAGGACCGGGGAGCTGTTTTTT
-,TRBV27,many,TRBJ2-7,CASSFSGPTYEQYF,TGTGCCAGCAGTTTTTCGGGGCCGACCTACGAGCAGTACTTC
TRBD1,TRBV20-1,-,TRBJ1-1,CSVVGQGAEAFF,TGCAGTGTGGTAGGACAGGGGGCTGAAGCTTTCTTT
-,TRBV30,-,TRBJ1-2,CAWRDSGRVDYGYTF,TGTGCCTGGAGAGACTCAGGGAGAGTCGACTATGGCTACACCTTC